This entry concerns a single T cell receptor beta chain. As yet, its antigen is unknown. Clones were sequenced by immunoSEQ multiplex PCR, and TCRdb holds only the in-frame ones, with some missing. Here the sample spans 85,000 to 130,000 clones, over 80% being singletons. The data stem from a study of T cell responses to AZD1222 COVID-19 vaccine. Study information: Second doses that came at about 4 or about 12 weeks were put together. General study findings and limits: The study found vaccine-associated CD4 TCRs spanning spike, dominant at 160-218 and 743-854. There were mostly white British donors and more females than males, and clonal diversity was possibly underestimated. Unmutated variant regions are reportedly targeted by nearly half of spike-specific TCRs.

Germline V CDR1 and CDR2: MDHEN, SYDVKM. The CDR3 loop spans 12 amino acids. V lost 5 bases to trimming and J lost 7 bases, with 12 bases between them. Sequenced here: peripheral blood, sampled on day 0 of AZD1222 vaccination. V is TRBV28 and J is TRBJ2-7; D is uncertain. The receptor was derived from an adult in good health. In DNA form, the CDR3 reads TGTGCCAGCAGTATAATCTCCTGGGAGCAGTACTTC. Translation gives CASSIISWEQYF.